Given below is one TCR beta chain in context. Its target is not known. TCRdb reprocessed the 5' RACE reads and keeps a single row for each CDR3 protein, giving no DNA. Across some 450,000 distinct CDR3 sequences, the top ten clones capture 7.3% of the sample. CDR1 is MNHEY, CDR2 SMNVEV, per germline (reference sequence). CDR3 length: 15 amino acids. The data derive from a study of T cells expressing NK-cell markers. Looking at the study overall: Sorted CD3+CD56-NKG2C+, CD3+CD56+NKG2C+ and CD3+CD56+NKG2C- T cells supplied the TCR beta repertoires. One of the eight sequenced donors was seronegative, whereas the other seven were HCMV-seropositive.

Whole-study results and caveats: Of CD8+ T cells, roughly 1.0-7.0% belonged to dominant NKG2C+ clonotypes in roughly 6 donors.

The sequenced sample consisted of blood T cells: a sorted CD56 or NKG2C T cell subset, CD4+ or CD8+ T cells, or bulk PBMC T cells (not recorded which). The genes are TRBV27 and TRBJ2-1; the D call of TRBD2 rests on TCRdb alone, since no DNA is present to check it. The sequence was obtained from a woman aged 18 to 75 in good health. This chain's CDR3 is CASSSTSGRGNEQFF.